This T cell receptor (beta chain) was profiled in a study of T-cell memory formation after mild COVID-19. Across the study: TCR clustering was largely donor specific.

Researchers used 5'RACE with constant-segment primers to make TCR alpha and TCR beta cDNA libraries that carry sample barcodes and UMIs. TCRdb used MiXCR to reprocess the 5' RACE reads, holding one entry per CDR3 protein. The sample contains more than 250,000 distinct CDR3 sequences, around 15% of which appear only once. Germline V CDR1 and CDR2: SEHNR, FQNEAQ (reference sequence). The CDR3 has 17 residues. The trim removed 6 bases at V and 4 bases at J, leaving 12 bases unmatched. Sequencing was performed on PBMCs or a T cell subset sorted from them (not recorded which). The TCR sequence derives from a man younger than 35 who had mild COVID-19 (a few samples of this study predate the infection). Cell type and time point are not known. This chain links TRBV7-9 with TRBJ2-1; 10 bases fit TRBD2. The CDR3: CASRSGLATLGYNEQFF. The CDR3 DNA reads TGTGCCAGCAGGTCGGGACTAGCGACACTTGGGTACAATGAGCAGTTCTTC.